Listed below are T cell receptor beta chains from one sample, sequenced in a study of shared clonotypes between healthy human individuals. Libraries were prepared by immunoSEQ multiplex PCR; TCRdb keeps only in-frame clonotypes and omits some of them. The sample lists about 2.1 million clones, about 93% occurring once. Sequencing was performed on naive CD8+ T cells from PBMCs. These receptors originate from a man aged 18-30 years in good health. Some clones in this sample may be carry-over from other donors' samples. Both conserved end residues are part of each CDR3. Each record gives: clone size, D gene, CDR3 length, V gene, J gene, CDR3 DNA, CDR3 protein. The D gene is left open where the match is weak. Clone size is shown for a subset of rows, as once, few, many or a class of expanded clone.

>once|TRBD2|18|TRBV7-8|TRBJ2-1
TGTGCCAGCAGCCCGGGACTAGCGGGAGACAGCCCCTACAATGAGCAGTTCTTC
CASSPGLAGDSPYNEQFF
>-|TRBD2|15|TRBV9|TRBJ2-1
TGTGCCAGCAGCGTATATAGCGGGAGGGCCTATGAGCAGTTCTTC
CASSVYSGRAYEQFF
>-|TRBD1|14|TRBV27|TRBJ2-7
TGTGCCAGCAGTTTAAGACAGGGCGACTACGAGCAGTACTTC
CASSLRQGDYEQYF
>-|TRBD1|15|TRBV27|TRBJ2-5
TGTGCCAGCAGTCCGCGGACAGGGCCCAGGGAGACCCAGTACTTC
CASSPRTGPRETQYF
>-|TRBD1|19|TRBV5-1|TRBJ2-7
TGCGCCAGCAGGCCCTCCGGGACAGGGCGAAAGACTGTCCCCTACGAGCAGTACTTC
CASRPSGTGRKTVPYEQYF
>-|-|13|TRBV27|TRBJ2-7
TGTGCCAGCAGTTTAGCTAGAACCTACGAGCAGTACTTC
CASSLARTYEQYF
>-|-|11|TRBV6-1|TRBJ1-2
TGTGCCAGCAGTGAAGCGCGCGGCTACACCTTC
CASSEARGYTF
>once|TRBD2|15|TRBV13|TRBJ2-7
TGTGCCAGCAGCCCTGGGGCGGGAGGGCCCTACGAGCAGTACTTC
CASSPGAGGPYEQYF
>once|-|19|TRBV4-3|TRBJ2-5
TGCGCCAGCAGCCAAGGGGGTGGGCCGGACTTCCCCTACCAAGAGACCCAGTACTTC
CASSQGGGPDFPYQETQYF
>-|-|16|TRBV7-8|TRBJ2-3
TGTGCCAGCAGCTTAGAAGACAGGAGCCTCACAGATACGCAGTATTTT
CASSLEDRSLTDTQYF
>-|-|16|TRBV2|TRBJ1-2
TGTGCCAGCAGCCCCGGGACCCAAAAGGGGTCCTATGGCTACACCTTC
CASSPGTQKGSYGYTF
>-|-|13|TRBV2|TRBJ1-1
TGTGCCAGCATTCCGGACAGTAACACTGAAGCTTTCTTT
CASIPDSNTEAFF
>-|-|11|TRBV5-6|TRBJ2-7
TGTGCCAGCAGTTGGACCGACGAGCAGTACTTC
CASSWTDEQYF
>-|-|14|TRBV10-3|TRBJ2-3
TGTGCCATCAGTGATGGGCGGGATAGAGATACGCAGTATTTT
CAISDGRDRDTQYF
>-|-|15|TRBV5-1|TRBJ2-7
TGCGCCAGCAGCTTAGGATGGGACGCTCCGGGAGAGCAGTACTTC
CASSLGWDAPGEQYF
>-|TRBD1|15|TRBV6-5|TRBJ2-7
TGTGCCAGCAGTTTCGGGACAGGGGGCCATGGCGAGCAGTACTTC
CASSFGTGGHGEQYF
>-|-|13|TRBV30|TRBJ1-2
TGTGCCTGGATCCCCGCAGGCGACTATGGCTACACCTTC
CAWIPAGDYGYTF
>-|-|14|TRBV9|TRBJ2-3
TGTGCCAGCAGCGTAGGCAGGGGAGAAGATACGCAGTATTTT
CASSVGRGEDTQYF
>-|-|14|TRBV6-5|TRBJ2-7
TGTGCCAGCAGTTACAGAGAGGGGGCCTACGAGCAGTACTTC
CASSYREGAYEQYF
>once|-|17|TRBV11-2|TRBJ2-1
TGTGCCAGCAGCTTAGTCCCTACAGGTTTGACCTACAATGAGCAGTTCTTC
CASSLVPTGLTYNEQFF
>-|TRBD2|14|TRBV19|TRBJ2-7
TGTGCCAGTAGTAAGGCGGGAGGGTGGTACGAGCAGTACTTC
CASSKAGGWYEQYF
>-|-|15|TRBV10-3|TRBJ2-5
TGTGCCATCGGACTATACCGGGACGGAGGAGAGACCCAGTACTTC
CAIGLYRDGGETQYF
>-|-|15|TRBV27|TRBJ2-3
TGTGCCAGCAGTACTTGGGGGGGGCTAACAGATACGCAGTATTTT
CASSTWGGLTDTQYF
>-|TRBD1|13|TRBV7-8|TRBJ1-5
TGTGCCAGCGCCCGCACAGGGGAACAGCCCCAGCATTTT
CASARTGEQPQHF
>-|-|14|TRBV2|TRBJ1-2
TGTGCCAGCCGCACCCAGGGAGTGATCTTCGGCTACACCTTC
CASRTQGVIFGYTF
>-|-|13|TRBV5-6|TRBJ2-3
TGTGCCAGCAGCCCGGTAGGATTGGCGGTCGAGTATTTT
CASSPVGLAVEYF
>few|-|14|TRBV7-2|TRBJ2-1
TGTGCCAGCAGCTTATTAGCGGCTGACAATGAGCAGTTCTTC
CASSLLAADNEQFF
>-|-|14|TRBV7-6|TRBJ2-6
TGTGCCAGCAGCTCCCCGGCCGGGGCCAACGTCCTGACTTTC
CASSSPAGANVLTF
>-|-|15|TRBV18|TRBJ2-3
TGTGCCAGCTCACCCGACCGTCTAGAGGGAGATACGCAGTATTTT
CASSPDRLEGDTQYF
>-|TRBD2|15|TRBV12-5|TRBJ2-7
TGTGCTAGTGGAAAGATTAGCGGGAGGGCCTACGAGCAGTACTTC
CASGKISGRAYEQYF
>-|-|16|TRBV4-2|TRBJ1-2
TGTGCCAGCAGCCAACTCGGGGGAGATTTTAACTATGGCTACACCTTC
CASSQLGGDFNYGYTF
>few|-|14|TRBV7-9|TRBJ1-5
TGTGCCAGCAGCTTAGTCGGGACAAGCGAGCCCCAGCATTTT
CASSLVGTSEPQHF
>-|-|14|TRBV19|TRBJ2-2
TGTGCCAGTAGTACTCAACAGTGGGCCGGGGAGCTGTTTTTT
CASSTQQWAGELFF
>once|TRBD2|19|TRBV28|TRBJ2-7
TGTGCCAGCACTTCTGTAAAGCGGGAGGGACACCCGCTGGGGTACGAGCAGTACTTC
CASTSVKREGHPLGYEQYF
>-|TRBD2|14|TRBV9|TRBJ2-2
TGTGCCAGCAGCGAGATAGCGGGAGCCGAGGAGCTGTTTTTT
CASSEIAGAEELFF
>-|TRBD2|17|TRBV28|TRBJ2-7
TGTGCCAGCAGTTCCCCCTCGCGGGAGGCCTTTTCCTACGAGCAGTACTTC
CASSSPSREAFSYEQYF
>once|TRBD1|14|TRBV29-1|TRBJ1-2
TGCAGCGCAATCGGACAGGGCCATAACTATGGCTACACCTTC
CSAIGQGHNYGYTF
>-|-|15|TRBV9|TRBJ1-2
TGTGCCAGCAGCGTAGGGTCCTCGGGGGCACGGGGCTACACCTTC
CASSVGSSGARGYTF
>-|-|16|TRBV5-6|TRBJ1-2
TGTGCCAGCAGCTTCGCCGGGACACCTACTAACTATGGCTACACCTTC
CASSFAGTPTNYGYTF